This T cell receptor (beta chain) came from a study of OX40 agonist ivuxolimab in advanced cancers. Overall study findings and caveats: CD4+ and CD8+ blood T cells expanded clonally by week 6 at 0.1 to 3.0 mg/kg.

About this clone: Antigen specificity is unknown.

Measured with immunoSEQ multiplex PCR; TCRdb has only the in-frame clones, and not every one. The sample lists approximately 100,000 clones; roughly 84% were seen once. Between the trimmed V and J ends, which lost 4 bases and 6 bases, there was a span of 18 bases. The germline gives CDR1 SGHTA, CDR2 FQGNSA. This CDR3 has 15 residues. This receptor was taken from an adult with an advanced solid tumor such as melanoma, head and neck, liver or kidney cancer. This chain connects TRBV7-2 to TRBJ1-1; D remains ambiguous. The sequencing here drew on CD4+ or CD8+ T cells sorted from blood, taken in a trial of the OX40 agonist ivuxolimab. Here the CDR3 DNA reads TGTGCCAGCAGCTCCCCCCGGGGAATGTCTCCTGAAGCTTTCTTT. Its translation is CASSSPRGMSPEAFF.